This section outlines one TCR beta chain sequence together with its context. As processed by the authors: Cell counts per sample came from amplifying reference gene primers. Assay: immunoSEQ multiplex PCR; the TCRdb copy retains only in-frame clones and omits some. Clone size and V and J calls were adopted from that table, with D and trimming inferred from the DNA. The repertoire has about 180,000 clones, around 80% of them found once; the top ten carry around 7%. The data belong to a study of blood T cell repertoires in COVID-19. Study context: COVID-19 samples from acute and convalescent phases originated in the United States, Italy and Spain. The cDNA or gDNA used as material had been derived from T cells, B-cell-depleted T cells, or PBMCs.

The CDR3 is 13 residues long. Germline V lookup: CDR1 GTSNPN, CDR2 SVGIG (reference sequence). V gave up 5 bases and J gave up 6 bases, with 16 bases separating them. The chain combines TRBV30 with TRBJ1-2, with TRBD1 as a possible D gene (6 bases). The clonotype was recovered from a man aged 70-80 years with active or convalescent COVID-19. The specimen sequenced was peripheral blood. DNA of the CDR3: TGTGCCTGGGGGACACCCGAAATTCATGGCTACACCTTC. It specifies CAWGTPEIHGYTF.